This passage covers 14 T cell receptor beta chains from one sample sequenced in a study of beta chain features in type 1 diabetes. Regarding the study as a whole: All four CD4+ subsets from Type 1 diabetes patients carried moderately but significantly shorter TCRB CDR3s.

The authors reverse transcribed all of the isolated RNA, so sequencing captured expressed TCRB transcripts. Here immunoSEQ multiplex PCR was the method, and the copy in TCRdb shows in-frame clones only, minus some. Among 40,000 to 65,000 clones, approximately 60% were seen once, and the ten largest hold roughly 0.3%. These TCRs are of unknown antigen specificity. The sample comprised stem cell memory CD4+ T cells from blood. The source is a woman aged 25 to 39 with type 1 diabetes.

V and J are TRBV29-1 and TRBJ2-1, with D tentatively TRBD2 (6 bases). The V gene's germline CDR1 is SQVTM and CDR2 ANQGSEA. The V end was cut by 5 bases, the J end by 8 bases, with 19 bases between. This CDR3 is 14 amino acids long. The CDR3 loop reads CSVHTSRSGYEQFF. The CDR3 nucleotides read TGCAGCGTTCATACTAGCCGAAGTGGCTATGAGCAGTTCTTC.

The chain couples TRBV5-1 to TRBJ2-1; D is possibly TRBD2 (6 bases). V lost 7 bases to trimming and J lost 2 bases, with 19 bases between them. Germline V gives CDR1 SGHRS, CDR2 YFSETQ. The CDR3 is made up of 16 amino acids. The CDR3 nucleotides are TGCGCCAGCTTTACGCTTCCGGGGGTCGCCTACAATGAGCAGTTCTTC. Amino acids: CASFTLPGVAYNEQFF.

V gene TRBV28 combines with J gene TRBJ1-2, with D maybe TRBD1 (5 bases). Germline-derived CDR1 and CDR2 are MDHEN and SYDVKM. V lost 2 bases and J 7 bases, leaving 17 bases between the germline ends. The CDR3 contains 15 residues. The CDR3 nucleotides read TGTGCCAGCAGTTTAGATTTCCTCGCGGGGGGTGGCTACACCTTC. As protein: CASSLDFLAGGGYTF.

The chain couples TRBV6-6 to TRBJ1-2, with 7 bases identical to TRBD1. Trimming cost V 2 bases and J 0 bases; bases outside gene matches: 0. Germline values: CDR1 MNHNY, CDR2 SVGAGI (reference sequence). The CDR3 length is 14 residues. The CDR3 sequence is CASSYGTANYGYTF. DNA of the CDR3: TGTGCCAGCAGTTACGGGACAGCTAACTATGGCTACACCTTC.

V and J are TRBV14 and TRBJ2-3; no firm D call. Germline V gene data show CDR1 as SGHDN and CDR2 as FVKESK. The length of the CDR3 is 14 residues. Trimming removed 5 bases from V and 6 bases from J, with 15 bases in between. In nucleotides, the CDR3 is TGTGCCAGCAGCGCCCTAAATGAGTTGGATACGCAGTATTTT. The encoded protein is CASSALNELDTQYF.

In this sample, this clone turned up a few times. The J gene is TRBJ1-2, the V gene TRBV21-1; TRBD1, as called in the table, went unchecked against the DNA. TRBV21-1 counts as a pseudogene. This CDR3 region has 15 residues. The CDR3 DNA follows: TGTGCCAGCAGTAGAGCCTGTGGACAGTCCTATGGCTACACCTTC. This codes for CASSRACGQSYGYTF.

The V call is TRBV10-3, the J call TRBJ2-1; 9 bases are a match to TRBD2. CDR1 is ENHRY, CDR2 SYGVKD, per germline. The CDR3 runs to 15 residues. V shed 10 bases, J shed 0 bases, and the junction held 7 bases outside the gene matches. CDR3 region: CASRDSGSSYNEQFF. The CDR3 DNA follows: TGTGCCAGCAGGGATAGCGGGAGCTCCTACAATGAGCAGTTCTTC.

The chain couples TRBV6-1 to TRBJ2-1; TRBD1 agrees at 7 bases. The germline gives CDR1 MNHNS, CDR2 SASEGT. The CDR3 has 14 residues. V gave up 7 bases and J gave up 3 bases; unmatched junction bases: 6. CDR3 loop: CASILTGLYNEQFF. The CDR3 nucleotides are TGTGCCAGCATCCTGACAGGGCTCTACAATGAGCAGTTCTTC.

The chain combines TRBV18 with TRBJ1-2, with a tentative D call TRBD1 (6 bases). The CDR3 runs 13 residues. Germline V gene sequence: CDR1 KGHSH, CDR2 LQKENI. The V end was cut by 6 bases, the J end by 8 bases, with 16 bases between. CDR3 in DNA: TGTGCCAGCTCGCCATGGACAGAAGCAGGCTACACCTTC. Amino acid sequence: CASSPWTEAGYTF.

The V and J genes are TRBV30 and TRBJ2-7, with a weak D call TRBD1 (6 bases). V lost 0 bases and J lost 5, with 14 bases in between. CDR1 GTSNPN and CDR2 SVGIG come from the germline V gene (reference sequence). The CDR3 totals 14 residues. The CDR3: CAWSVRTGPNEQYF. CDR3 sequence (DNA): TGTGCCTGGAGTGTACGAACAGGGCCCAACGAGCAGTACTTC. The variable domain in full, completed from reference TRBV30 and TRBJ2-7, reads SQTIHQWPATLVQPVGSPLSLECTVEGTSNPNLYWYRQAAGRGLQLLFYSVGIGQISSEVPQNLSASRPQDRQFILSSKKLLLSDSGFYLCAWSVRTGPNEQYFGPGTRLTVT.

V usage is TRBV2 and J usage is TRBJ2-3, with 13 positions matching TRBD2. V was pared by 6 bases and J by 6 bases, with 12 bases of the junction left unmatched. Looked up from germline, CDR1 is SNHLY and CDR2 is FYNNEI. The CDR3 is 17 residues long. In DNA, the CDR3 is TGTGCCAGCAGCCGAGGACTAGCGGGAGCGGGTTTTGATACGCAGTATTTT. Translating it yields CASSRGLAGAGFDTQYF.

The CDR3 sequence: CASSIGQNEKLFF. The CDR3 DNA follows: TGTGCCAGCAGCATAGGACAGAACGAAAAACTGTTTTTT. This sequence joins TRBV7-9 and TRBJ1-4; D is possibly TRBD1 (6 bases). Trimming removed 5 bases at V and 8 bases at J, with 12 bases between. The CDR3 contains 13 residues. Germline V gene lookup returns CDR1 SEHNR and CDR2 FQNEAQ (reference sequence). Based on the CDR3 plus reference TRBV7-9 and TRBJ1-4, the full variable domain is DTGVSQNPRHKITKRGQNVTFRCDPISEHNRLYWYRQTLGQGPEFLTYFQNEAQLEKSRLLSDRFSAERPKGSFSTLEIQRTEQGDSAMYLCASSIGQNEKLFFGSGTQLSVL.

This chain joins TRBV7-8 and TRBJ2-3; D call uncertain. Per germline, CDR1 SGHVS and CDR2 FQNEAQ. Trimming pared 4 bases from V and 5 bases from J, leaving 7 bases between. The CDR3 spans 12 residues. CDR3 sequence (DNA): TGTGCCAGCAGCTCTAATCTAGATACGCAGTATTTT. This sequence encodes CASSSNLDTQYF.

This clone was counted once. The DNA of the CDR3 is TGTGCCAGCAGTGGGACAGGGAATGAAAAACTGTTTTTT. This gives the protein CASSGTGNEKLFF. This chain uses TRBV2 with TRBJ1-4, with TRBD1 matching 8 bases. Germline V gene lookup returns CDR1 SNHLY and CDR2 FYNNEI. The CDR3 spans 13 residues. V lost 4 bases to trimming and J lost 5 bases; unmatched junction nucleotides: 0.